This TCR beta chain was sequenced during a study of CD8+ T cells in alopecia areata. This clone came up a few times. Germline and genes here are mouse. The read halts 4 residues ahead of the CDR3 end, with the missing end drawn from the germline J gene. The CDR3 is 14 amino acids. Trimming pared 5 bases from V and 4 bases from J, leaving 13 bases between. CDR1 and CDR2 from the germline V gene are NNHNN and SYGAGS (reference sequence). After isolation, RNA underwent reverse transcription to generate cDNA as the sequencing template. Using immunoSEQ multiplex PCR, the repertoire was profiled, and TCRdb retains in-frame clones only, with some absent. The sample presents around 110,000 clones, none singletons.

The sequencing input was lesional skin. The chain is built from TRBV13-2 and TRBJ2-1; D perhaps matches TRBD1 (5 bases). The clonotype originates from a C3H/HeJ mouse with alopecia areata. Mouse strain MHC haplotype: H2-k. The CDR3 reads CASGPRERYAEQFF. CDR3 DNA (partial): TGTGCCAGCGGACCCAGGGAAAGATATGCT.